This TCR beta chain derives from a study of blood T cells in healthy people across ages. Study summary: Per two T cells, template switching captured roughly one barcoded beta molecule.

Combining a sample-barcoded 5' primer with a J-beta primer mix, a second PCR ran for 7 to 11 cycles. MiXCR was run by TCRdb on the 5' RACE reads, yielding one entry per CDR3 protein. The sample contains more than 1.4 million distinct CDR3 sequences, about 43% of which appear only once. Study results and limitations: Long-lived donors had more naive CD4+ cells and higher diversity than aged donors. Older age went with lower TCR beta diversity per million T cells, in a roughly linear way.

Trimming stripped 5 bases from V and 6 bases from J, with 16 bases between. Germline CDR1 SGHTA, CDR2 FQGNSA. The CDR3 spans 14 residues. This clonotype showed up just a few times. Antigen unknown. The chain combines TRBV7-2 with TRBJ1-1; D ambiguous. Material: blood. The clonotype comes from a woman between 18 and 29 years old in good health. CDR3 amino acids: CASSPRREAAEAFF. The CDR3 DNA reads as TGTGCCAGCAGCCCGCGGCGGGAAGCCGCTGAAGCTTTCTTT.